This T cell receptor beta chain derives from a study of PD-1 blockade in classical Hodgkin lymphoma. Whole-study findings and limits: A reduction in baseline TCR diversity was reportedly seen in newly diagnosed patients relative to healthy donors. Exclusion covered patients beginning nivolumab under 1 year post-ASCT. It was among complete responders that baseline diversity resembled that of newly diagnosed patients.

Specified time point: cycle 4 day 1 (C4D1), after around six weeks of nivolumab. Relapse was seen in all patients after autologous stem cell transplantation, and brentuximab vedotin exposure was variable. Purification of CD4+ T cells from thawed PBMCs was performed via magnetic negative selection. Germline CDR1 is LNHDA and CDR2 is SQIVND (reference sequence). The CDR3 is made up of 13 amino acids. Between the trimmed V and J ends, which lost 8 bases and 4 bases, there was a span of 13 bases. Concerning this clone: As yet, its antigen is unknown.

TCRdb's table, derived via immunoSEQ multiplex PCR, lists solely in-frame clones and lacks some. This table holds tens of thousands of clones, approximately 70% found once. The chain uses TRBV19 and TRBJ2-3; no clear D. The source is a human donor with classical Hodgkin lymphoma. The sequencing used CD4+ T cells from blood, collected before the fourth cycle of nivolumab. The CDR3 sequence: CASAQVKADTQYF. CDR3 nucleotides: TGTGCCAGTGCCCAGGTCAAGGCAGATACGCAGTATTTT.